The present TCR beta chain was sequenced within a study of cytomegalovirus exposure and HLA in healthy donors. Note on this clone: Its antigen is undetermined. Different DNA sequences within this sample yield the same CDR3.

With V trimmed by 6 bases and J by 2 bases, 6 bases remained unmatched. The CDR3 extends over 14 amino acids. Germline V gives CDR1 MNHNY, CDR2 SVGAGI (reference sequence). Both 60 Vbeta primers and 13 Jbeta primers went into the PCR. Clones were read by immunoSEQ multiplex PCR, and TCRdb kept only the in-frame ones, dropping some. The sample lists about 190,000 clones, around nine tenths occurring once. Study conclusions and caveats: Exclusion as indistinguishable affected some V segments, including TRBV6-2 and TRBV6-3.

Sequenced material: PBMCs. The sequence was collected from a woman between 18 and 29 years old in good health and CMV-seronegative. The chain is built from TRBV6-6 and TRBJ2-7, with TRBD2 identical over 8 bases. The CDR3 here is CASSMGLVAYEQYF. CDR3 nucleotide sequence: TGTGCCAGCAGCATGGGACTAGTAGCCTACGAGCAGTACTTC.